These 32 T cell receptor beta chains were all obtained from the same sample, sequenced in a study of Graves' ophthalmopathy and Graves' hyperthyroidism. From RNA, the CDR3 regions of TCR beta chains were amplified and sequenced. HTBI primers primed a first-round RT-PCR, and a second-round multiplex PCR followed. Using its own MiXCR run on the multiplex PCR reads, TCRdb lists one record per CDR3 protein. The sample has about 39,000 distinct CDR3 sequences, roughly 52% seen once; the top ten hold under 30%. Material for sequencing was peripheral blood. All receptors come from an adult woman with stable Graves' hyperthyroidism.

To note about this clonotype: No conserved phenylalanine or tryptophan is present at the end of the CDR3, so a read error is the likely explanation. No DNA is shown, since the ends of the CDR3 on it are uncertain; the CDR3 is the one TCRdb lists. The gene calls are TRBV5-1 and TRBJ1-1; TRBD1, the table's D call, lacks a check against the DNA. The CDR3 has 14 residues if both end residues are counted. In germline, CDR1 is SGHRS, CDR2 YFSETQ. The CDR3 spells CASSLLGGNTEASS.

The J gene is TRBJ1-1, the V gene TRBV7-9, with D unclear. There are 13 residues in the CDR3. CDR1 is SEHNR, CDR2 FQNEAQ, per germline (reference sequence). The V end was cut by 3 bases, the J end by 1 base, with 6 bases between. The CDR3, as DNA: TGTGCCAGCAGCTTGGTAGCGAACACTGAAGCTTTCTTT. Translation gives CASSLVANTEAFF.

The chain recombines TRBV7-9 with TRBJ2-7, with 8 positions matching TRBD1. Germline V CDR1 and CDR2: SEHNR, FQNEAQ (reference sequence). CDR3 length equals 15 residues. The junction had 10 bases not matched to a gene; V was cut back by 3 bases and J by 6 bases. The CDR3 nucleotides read TGTGCCAGCAGCTTGGGACAGGCCCCCCTCGGCGAGCAGTACTTC. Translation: CASSLGQAPLGEQYF. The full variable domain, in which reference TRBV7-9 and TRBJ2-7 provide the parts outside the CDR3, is DTGVSQNPRHKITKRGQNVTFRCDPISEHNRLYWYRQTLGQGPEFLTYFQNEAQLEKSRLLSDRFSAERPKGSFSTLEIQRTEQGDSAMYLCASSLGQAPLGEQYFGPGTRLTVT.

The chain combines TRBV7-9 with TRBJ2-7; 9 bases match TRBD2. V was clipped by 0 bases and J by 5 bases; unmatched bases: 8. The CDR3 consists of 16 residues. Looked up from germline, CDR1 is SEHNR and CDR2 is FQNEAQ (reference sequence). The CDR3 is CASSLASSGIGNEQYF. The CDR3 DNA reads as TGTGCCAGCAGCTTAGCGTCTAGCGGGATTGGTAACGAGCAGTACTTC.

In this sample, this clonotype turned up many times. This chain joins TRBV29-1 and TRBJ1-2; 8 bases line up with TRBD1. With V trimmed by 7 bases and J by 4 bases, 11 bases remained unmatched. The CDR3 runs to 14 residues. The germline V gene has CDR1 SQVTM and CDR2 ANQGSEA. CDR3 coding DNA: TGCAGCGGAGCAGGGGGCGCGTCTTCCTATGGCTACACCTTC. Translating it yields CSGAGGASSYGYTF.

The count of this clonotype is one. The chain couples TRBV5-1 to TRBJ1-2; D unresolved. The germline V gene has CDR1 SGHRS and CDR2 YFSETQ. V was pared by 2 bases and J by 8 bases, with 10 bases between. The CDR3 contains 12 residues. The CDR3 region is CASSFTRDGYTF. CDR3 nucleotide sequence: TGCGCCAGCAGCTTTACTCGTGACGGCTACACCTTC.

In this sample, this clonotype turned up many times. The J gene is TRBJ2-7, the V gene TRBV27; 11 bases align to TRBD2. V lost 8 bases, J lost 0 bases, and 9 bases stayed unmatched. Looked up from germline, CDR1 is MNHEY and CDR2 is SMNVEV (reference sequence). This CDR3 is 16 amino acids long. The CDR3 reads CASGRPSGGLSYEQYF. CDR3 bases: TGTGCCAGCGGCCGACCTAGCGGGGGGCTCTCCTACGAGCAGTACTTC.

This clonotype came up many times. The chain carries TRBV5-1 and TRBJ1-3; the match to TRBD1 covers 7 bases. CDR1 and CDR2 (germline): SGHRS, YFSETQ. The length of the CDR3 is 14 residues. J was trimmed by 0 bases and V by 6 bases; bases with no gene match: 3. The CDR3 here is CASTSGGSGNTIYF. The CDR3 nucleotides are TGCGCCAGCACCTCAGGGGGCTCTGGAAACACCATATATTTT.

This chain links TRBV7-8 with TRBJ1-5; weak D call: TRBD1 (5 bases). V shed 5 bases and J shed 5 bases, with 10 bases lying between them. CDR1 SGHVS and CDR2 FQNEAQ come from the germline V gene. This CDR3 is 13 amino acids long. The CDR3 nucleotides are TGTGCCAGCAGCCCGGGGGGGGATCAGCCCCAGCATTTT. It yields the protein CASSPGGDQPQHF.

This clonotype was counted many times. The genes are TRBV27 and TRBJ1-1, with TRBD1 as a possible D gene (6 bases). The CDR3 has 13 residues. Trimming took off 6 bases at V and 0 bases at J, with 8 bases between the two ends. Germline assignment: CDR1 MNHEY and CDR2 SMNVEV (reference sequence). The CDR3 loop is CASRDRMNTEAFF. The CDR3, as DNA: TGTGCCAGCAGGGACAGAATGAACACTGAAGCTTTCTTT.

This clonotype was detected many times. CDR3 region: CASSFEAMNTEAFF. The CDR3 DNA reads TGCGCCAGCAGCTTTGAGGCCATGAACACTGAAGCTTTCTTT. The V gene is TRBV5-1, the J gene TRBJ1-1, with unresolved D. V was cut by 2 bases and J by 0 bases, with 8 bases left in between. CDR1 is SGHRS, CDR2 YFSETQ, per germline. The CDR3 totals 14 residues.

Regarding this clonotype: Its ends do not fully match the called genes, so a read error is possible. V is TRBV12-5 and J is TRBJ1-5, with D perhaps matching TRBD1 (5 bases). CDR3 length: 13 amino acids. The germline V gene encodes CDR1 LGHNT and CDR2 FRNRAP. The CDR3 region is CASSRGSSQPQHF. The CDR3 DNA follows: TGCGCCAGCAGTCGGGGCAGTTCCCAGCCCCAGCATTTT. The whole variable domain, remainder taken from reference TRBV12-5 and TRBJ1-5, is DARVTQTPRHKVTEMGQEVTMRCQPILGHNTVFWYRQTMMQGLELLAYFRNRAPLDDSGMPKDRFSAEMPDATLATLKIQPSEPRDSAVYFCASSRGSSQPQHFGDGTRLSIL.

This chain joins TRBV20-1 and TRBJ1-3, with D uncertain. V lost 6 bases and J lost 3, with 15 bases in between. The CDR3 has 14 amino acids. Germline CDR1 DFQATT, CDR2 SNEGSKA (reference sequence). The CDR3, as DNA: TGCAGTGCCGGGTCTCGTGCGGGTGGAAACACCATATATTTT. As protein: CSAGSRAGGNTIYF.

The CDR3 region is CSARTGTGGSYEQYF. The CDR3, as DNA: TGCAGTGCTAGAACCGGGACAGGGGGCTCCTACGAGCAGTACTTC. The genes are TRBV20-1 and TRBJ2-7, with 11 bases lining up with TRBD1. The CDR3 sequence is 15 residues long. Germline CDR1 DFQATT, CDR2 SNEGSKA (reference sequence). The ends lost 2 bases at V and 0 bases at J; junction bases unmatched: 3.

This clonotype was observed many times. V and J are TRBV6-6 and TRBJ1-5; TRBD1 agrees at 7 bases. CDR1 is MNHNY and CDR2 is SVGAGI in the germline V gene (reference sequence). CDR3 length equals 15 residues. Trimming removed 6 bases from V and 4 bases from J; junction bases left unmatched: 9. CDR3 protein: CASRSRGQRNQPQHF. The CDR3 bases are TGTGCCAGCAGGAGTCGGGGACAGAGAAATCAGCCCCAGCATTTT.

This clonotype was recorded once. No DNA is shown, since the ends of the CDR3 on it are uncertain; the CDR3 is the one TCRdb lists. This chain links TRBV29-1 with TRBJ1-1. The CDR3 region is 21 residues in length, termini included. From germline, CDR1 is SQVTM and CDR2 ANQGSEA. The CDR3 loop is CSVGLTRFYEQYFGPGTEAFF.

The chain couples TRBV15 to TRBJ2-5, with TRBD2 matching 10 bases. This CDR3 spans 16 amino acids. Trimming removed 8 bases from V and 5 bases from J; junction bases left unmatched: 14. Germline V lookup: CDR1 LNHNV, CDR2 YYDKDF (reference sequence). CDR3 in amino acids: CATGDLSGRAGETQYF. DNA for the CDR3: TGTGCCACCGGAGACCTGAGCGGGAGGGCAGGGGAGACCCAGTACTTC.

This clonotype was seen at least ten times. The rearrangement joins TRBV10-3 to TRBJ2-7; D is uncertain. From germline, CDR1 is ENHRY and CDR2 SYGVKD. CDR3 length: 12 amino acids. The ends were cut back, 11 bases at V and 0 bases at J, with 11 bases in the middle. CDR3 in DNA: TGTGCCTTTGGCCGTTCCTCCTACGAGCAGTACTTC. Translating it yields CAFGRSSYEQYF.

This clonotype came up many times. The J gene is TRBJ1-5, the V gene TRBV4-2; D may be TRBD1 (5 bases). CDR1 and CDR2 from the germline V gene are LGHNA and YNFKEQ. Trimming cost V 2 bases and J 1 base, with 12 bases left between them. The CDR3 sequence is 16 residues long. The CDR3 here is CASSQRDRASNQPQHF. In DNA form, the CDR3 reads TGTGCCAGCAGCCAAAGAGACAGAGCAAGCAATCAGCCCCAGCATTTT.

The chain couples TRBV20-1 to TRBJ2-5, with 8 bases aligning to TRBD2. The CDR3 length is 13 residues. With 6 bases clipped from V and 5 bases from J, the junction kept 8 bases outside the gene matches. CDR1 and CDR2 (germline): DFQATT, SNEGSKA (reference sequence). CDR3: CSAVPGLEETQYF. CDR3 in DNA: TGCAGTGCCGTCCCGGGACTAGAGGAGACCCAGTACTTC.

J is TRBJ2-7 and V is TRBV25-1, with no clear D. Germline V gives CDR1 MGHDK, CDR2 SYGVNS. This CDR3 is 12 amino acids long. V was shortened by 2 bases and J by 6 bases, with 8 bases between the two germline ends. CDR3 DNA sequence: TGTGCCAGCAGTGAAGGGGTCGGCGAGCAGTACTTC. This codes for CASSEGVGEQYF.

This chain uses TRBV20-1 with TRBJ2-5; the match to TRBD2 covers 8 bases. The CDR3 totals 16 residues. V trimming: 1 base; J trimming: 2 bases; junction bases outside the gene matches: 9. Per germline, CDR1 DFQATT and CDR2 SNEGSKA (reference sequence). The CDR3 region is CSARADTSGSQETQYF. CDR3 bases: TGCAGTGCTAGAGCCGATACTAGCGGATCACAAGAGACCCAGTACTTC.

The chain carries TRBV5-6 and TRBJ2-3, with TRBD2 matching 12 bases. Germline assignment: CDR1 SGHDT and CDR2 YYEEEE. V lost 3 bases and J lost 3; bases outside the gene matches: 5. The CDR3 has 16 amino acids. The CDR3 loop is CASSSGLAGFTDTQYF. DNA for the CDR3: TGTGCCAGCAGCTCCGGACTAGCGGGATTTACAGATACGCAGTATTTT.

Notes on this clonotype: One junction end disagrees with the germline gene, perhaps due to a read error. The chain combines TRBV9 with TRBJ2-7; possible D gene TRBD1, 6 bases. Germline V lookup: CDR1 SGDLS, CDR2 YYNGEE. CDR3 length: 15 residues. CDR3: CAGSPTAHRDYEQYF. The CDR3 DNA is TGCGCCGGCAGCCCGACGGCCCACAGGGACTACGAGCAGTACTTC.

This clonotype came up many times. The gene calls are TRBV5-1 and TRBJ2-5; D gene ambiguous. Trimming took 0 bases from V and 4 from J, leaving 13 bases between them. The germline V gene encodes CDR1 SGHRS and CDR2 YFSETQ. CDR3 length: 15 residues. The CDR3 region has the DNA TGCGCCAGCAGCTTGGTGGCGACACGAGGAGAGACCCAGTACTTC. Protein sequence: CASSLVATRGETQYF.

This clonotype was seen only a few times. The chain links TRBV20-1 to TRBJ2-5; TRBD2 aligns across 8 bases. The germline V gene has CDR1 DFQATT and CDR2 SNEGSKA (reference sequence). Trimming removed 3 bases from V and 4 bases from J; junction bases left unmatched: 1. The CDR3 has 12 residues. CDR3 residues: CSASGRAETQYF. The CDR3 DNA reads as TGCAGTGCTAGCGGGAGGGCAGAGACCCAGTACTTC.

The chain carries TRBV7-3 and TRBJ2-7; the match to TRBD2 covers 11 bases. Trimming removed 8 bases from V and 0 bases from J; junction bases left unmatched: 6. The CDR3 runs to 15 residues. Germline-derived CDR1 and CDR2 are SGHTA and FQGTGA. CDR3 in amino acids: CASSSGTSGSYEQYF. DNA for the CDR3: TGTGCCAGCTCCTCCGGGACTAGCGGCTCCTACGAGCAGTACTTC. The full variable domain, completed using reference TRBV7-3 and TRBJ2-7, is GAGVSQTPSNKVTEKGKYVELRCDPISGHTALYWYRQSLGQGPEFLIYFQGTGAADDSGLPNDRFFAVRPEGSVSTLKIQRTERGDSAVYLCASSSGTSGSYEQYFGPGTRLTVT.

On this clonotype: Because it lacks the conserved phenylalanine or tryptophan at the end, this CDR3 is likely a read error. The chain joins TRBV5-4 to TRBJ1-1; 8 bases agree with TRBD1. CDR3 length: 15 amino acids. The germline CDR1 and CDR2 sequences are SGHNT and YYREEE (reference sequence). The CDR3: CASGLGGQGNTEAFL. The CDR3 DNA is TGTGCCAGCGGCTTAGGAGGACAGGGGAACACTGAAGCTTTCCTT.

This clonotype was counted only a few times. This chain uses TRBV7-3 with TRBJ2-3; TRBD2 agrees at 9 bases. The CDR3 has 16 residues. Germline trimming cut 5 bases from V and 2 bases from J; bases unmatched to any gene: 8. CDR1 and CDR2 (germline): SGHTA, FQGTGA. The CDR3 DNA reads TGTGCCAGCAGCCCTTATAGCGGGAGTGTCACAGATACGCAGTATTTT. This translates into CASSPYSGSVTDTQYF. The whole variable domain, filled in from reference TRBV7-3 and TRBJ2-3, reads GAGVSQTPSNKVTEKGKYVELRCDPISGHTALYWYRQSLGQGPEFLIYFQGTGAADDSGLPNDRFFAVRPEGSVSTLKIQRTERGDSAVYLCASSPYSGSVTDTQYFGPGTRLTVL.

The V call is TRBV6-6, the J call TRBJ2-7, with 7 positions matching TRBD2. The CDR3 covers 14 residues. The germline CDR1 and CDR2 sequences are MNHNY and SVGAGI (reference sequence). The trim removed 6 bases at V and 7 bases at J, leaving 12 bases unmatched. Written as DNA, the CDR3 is TGTGCCAGCAGATCAGCGGGGACCCTTCGGGAGCAGTACTTC. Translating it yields CASRSAGTLREQYF.

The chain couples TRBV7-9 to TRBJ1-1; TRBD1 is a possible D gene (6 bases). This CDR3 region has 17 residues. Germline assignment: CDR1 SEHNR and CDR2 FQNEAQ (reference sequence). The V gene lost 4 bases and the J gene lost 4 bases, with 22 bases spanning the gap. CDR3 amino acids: CASSSDRRTERITEAFF. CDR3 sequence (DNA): TGTGCCAGCAGCTCAGACAGGCGGACGGAGAGGATCACTGAAGCTTTCTTT. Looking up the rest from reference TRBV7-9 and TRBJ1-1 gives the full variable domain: DTGVSQNPRHKITKRGQNVTFRCDPISEHNRLYWYRQTLGQGPEFLTYFQNEAQLEKSRLLSDRFSAERPKGSFSTLEIQRTEQGDSAMYLCASSSDRRTERITEAFFGQGTRLTVV.

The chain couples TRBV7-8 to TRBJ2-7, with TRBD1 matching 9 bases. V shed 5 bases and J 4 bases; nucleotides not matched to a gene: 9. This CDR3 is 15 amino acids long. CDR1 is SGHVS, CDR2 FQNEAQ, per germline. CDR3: CASSTGQGTIYEQYF. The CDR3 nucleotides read TGTGCCAGCAGCACCGGACAGGGGACTATTTACGAGCAGTACTTC. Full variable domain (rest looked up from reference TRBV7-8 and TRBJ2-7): GAGVSQSPRYKVAKRGQDVALRCDPISGHVSLFWYQQALGQGPEFLTYFQNEAQLDKSGLPSDRFFAERPEGSVSTLKIQRTQQEDSAVYLCASSTGQGTIYEQYFGPGTRLTVT.